This T cell receptor (beta chain) was sequenced for a study of vaccination effects on CD4 cells after COVID-19 (dated by TCRdb to 2021 to 2024). Background on the whole study: Each participant received two doses of an mRNA SARS-CoV-2 vaccine, either BNT162b2 or mRNA-1273. A total of approximately 9 COVID-19 convalescent patients and 4 SARS-CoV-2-naive healthy vaccine recipients were included in the full study. SARS-CoV-2 spike-specific CD4+ TCR repertoires from before and after mRNA vaccination were compared in COVID-19 convalescent patients and in infection-naive vaccine recipients. The Oncomine TCR Beta short-read assay on an Illumina iSeq 100 was used to sequence cultures from other donors in the study. Points the paper makes about the study in general: Clones induced by infection and clones induced by vaccination both contracted markedly at late timepoints after vaccination, which fits with T cell responses waning over time. Only a small number of convalescent patients were included, and no early post-infection timepoints were available, which limited the study. In healthy vaccine recipients, vaccine-induced clones were almost all SARS-CoV-2 mono-reactive, with only 1 of 255 cross-reactive with common cold coronaviruses.

The CDR3, cysteine through phenylalanine, is 17 amino acids long. Kept here is only the CDR3 DNA, which spans 51 bases and is read in frame from base 1. CDR1 and CDR2 were assigned from the germline V gene (reference sequence) as LNHDA and SQIVND. Relative to germline, V is missing 0 bases and J is missing 5 bases, with 11 bases of the junction outside any gene match. To prepare the library, the immunoSEQ multiplex PCR assay was applied. DNA from the cultured and isolated CD4+ T cells underwent TCR beta CDR3 sequencing. On the study's bioinformatics: The analysis removed non-productive TCR sequences, trimmed reads to the CDR3 region, and retained only CDR3s that were 7 or more amino acids long. The MANAFEST web app was used to pick out antigen-specific clonotypes by comparing their expansion in peptide wells with that in reference cultures. Positive clones required FDR<0.05 expansion versus reference and all other wells, odds ratio above 5, and frequency above 0.1% in two replicate wells. Cross-reactive clonotypes were defined as significantly expanded in SARS-CoV-2 spike wells and in at least one common cold coronavirus spike condition. CDR3 similarity was assessed by Levenshtein distance using the stringdist R package, and unrooted trees were constructed with ape in R 3.6.1. What TCRdb holds here is the immuneACCESS table cut down to in-frame rearrangements. Part of the clones is not present; checked against another copy, under half of the missing clones reflect an unresolved V gene, and the others are unexplained. Clone size and V and J calls were adopted from that table, with D and trimming inferred from the DNA. A total of over 55,000 clones appear in this sample, roughly 81% of them only once. About 2.5% of the sample is taken by the ten largest.

Turning to this clone: This receptor's antigen is unknown. Per-base qualities were not stored, and no clone one base away is much larger.

In the ViraFEST assay, PBMC were stimulated with viral peptide pools, and TCR sequencing was then used to find antigen-specific CD4+ T cell clonotypes based on their expansion. After around eleven days of culture, CD4+ T cells were isolated with the EasySep CD4+ T cell isolation kit. Healthy vaccine recipients had no prior SARS-CoV-2 infection, confirmed by negative nucleocapsid antibodies before and after vaccination. Each well held 1.5 million to 2 million PBMC cultured in IMDM containing approximately 5.2% human AB serum, 9.5 to 10 IU/ml IL-2 and gentamicin, along with roughly 10 ug/ml peptides. Half of the culture medium was replaced with fresh IL-2-containing medium on days 3 and 7. Each peptide stimulation condition was cultured in triplicate wells unless otherwise noted. PBMC were separated from whole blood using Ficoll-Paque Plus gradient centrifugation and were then either cryopreserved at -140C or used fresh. Overlapping peptide pools spanned the spike proteins of SARS-CoV-2 and the common cold coronaviruses HCoV-NL63, HCoV-OC43 and HCoV-229E. The QIAamp micro DNA kit was used to extract genomic DNA from the cultured CD4+ T cells.

This TCR derives from a human donor who received a COVID-19 vaccine. The source material was CD4+ T cells from PBMCs cultured with HCoV-229E spike peptides, sampled before COVID-19 vaccination. The meaning of the sample's cell subset or site label: HCoV-229E spike overlapping peptide pool stimulation. The V gene is TRBV19 and the J gene is TRBJ1-2; 8 junctional bases match TRBD1. The CDR3 protein sequence reads: CASSIEAAARGQYGYTF. The DNA sequence is given as TGTGCCAGTAGTATAGAAGCGGCAGCCAGGGGGCAATATGGCTACACCTTC.